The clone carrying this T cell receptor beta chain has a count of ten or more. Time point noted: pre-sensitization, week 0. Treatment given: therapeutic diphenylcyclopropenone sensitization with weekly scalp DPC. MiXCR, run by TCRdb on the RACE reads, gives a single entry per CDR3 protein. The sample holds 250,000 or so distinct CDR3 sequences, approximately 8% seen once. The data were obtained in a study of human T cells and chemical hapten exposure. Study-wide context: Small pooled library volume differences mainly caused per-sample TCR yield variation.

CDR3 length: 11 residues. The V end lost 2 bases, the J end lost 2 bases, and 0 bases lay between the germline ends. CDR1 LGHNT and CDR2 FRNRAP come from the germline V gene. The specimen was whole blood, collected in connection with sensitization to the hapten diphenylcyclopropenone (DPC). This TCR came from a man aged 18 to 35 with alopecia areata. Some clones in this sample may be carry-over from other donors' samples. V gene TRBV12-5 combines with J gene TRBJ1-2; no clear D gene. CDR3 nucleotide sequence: TGTGCTAGTGGTTTGAACTATGGCTACACCTTC. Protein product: CASGLNYGYTF.